The clone carrying this TCR beta chain was observed many times. This sample stems from a study of CD8 T cells in ankylosing spondylitis. TCRdb re-called the 5' RACE reads through MiXCR, storing one row per CDR3 protein. Of 200,000 to 250,000 distinct CDR3 sequences detected, roughly a tenth appear once; the ten largest clones hold about 20%. This sequence was found in a male donor with ankylosing spondylitis or in good health (not recorded which). Sequenced: blood, either unsorted or a sorted T cell fraction (not recorded which).

This CDR3 reads CASSFGRRETQYF. CDR3 DNA sequence: TGTGCCAGCAGCTTTGGGCGGAGGGAGACCCAGTACTTC. The V and J genes are TRBV7-2 and TRBJ2-5, with D perhaps matching TRBD2 (5 bases). The V end was cut by 3 bases, the J end by 5 bases, with 10 bases between. CDR1 and CDR2 from the germline V gene are SGHTA and FQGNSA. CDR3 size: 13 residues.